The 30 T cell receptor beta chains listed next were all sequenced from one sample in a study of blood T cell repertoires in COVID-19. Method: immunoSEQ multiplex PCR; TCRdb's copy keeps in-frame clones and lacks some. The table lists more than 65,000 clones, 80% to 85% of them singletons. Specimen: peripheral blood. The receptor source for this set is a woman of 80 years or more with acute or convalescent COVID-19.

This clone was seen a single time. In nucleotides, the CDR3 is TGTGCCTGGAGCCTACCTCTAGGGACCCAGTACTTC. Amino acids: CAWSLPLGTQYF. The chain is built from TRBV30 and TRBJ2-5; no definite D call. The V end lost 3 bases, the J end lost 7 bases, and 12 bases lay between the germline ends. The germline CDR1 and CDR2 sequences are GTSNPN and SVGIG (reference sequence). The CDR3 sequence is 12 residues long.

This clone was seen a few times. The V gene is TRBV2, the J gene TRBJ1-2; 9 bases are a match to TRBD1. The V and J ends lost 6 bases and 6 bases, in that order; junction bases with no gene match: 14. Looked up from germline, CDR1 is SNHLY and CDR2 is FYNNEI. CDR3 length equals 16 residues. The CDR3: CASSAEDRGEWNGYTF. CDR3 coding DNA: TGTGCCAGCAGCGCTGAAGACAGGGGGGAATGGAATGGCTACACCTTC.

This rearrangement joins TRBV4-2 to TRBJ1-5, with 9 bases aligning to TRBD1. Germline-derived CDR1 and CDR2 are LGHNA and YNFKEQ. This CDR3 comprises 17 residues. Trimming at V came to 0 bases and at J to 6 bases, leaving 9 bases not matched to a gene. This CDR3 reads CASSQDGMGQGGQPQHF. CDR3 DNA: TGTGCCAGCAGCCAAGATGGTATGGGACAGGGTGGTCAGCCCCAGCATTTT.

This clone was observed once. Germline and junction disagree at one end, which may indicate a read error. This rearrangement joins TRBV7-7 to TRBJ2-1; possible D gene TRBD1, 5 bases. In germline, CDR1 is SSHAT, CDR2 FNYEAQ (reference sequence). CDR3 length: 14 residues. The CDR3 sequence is CASSLVAGIHEQFF. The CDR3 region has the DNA TGTGCTAGCAGCTTAGTGGCAGGGATCCATGAGCAGTTCTTC.

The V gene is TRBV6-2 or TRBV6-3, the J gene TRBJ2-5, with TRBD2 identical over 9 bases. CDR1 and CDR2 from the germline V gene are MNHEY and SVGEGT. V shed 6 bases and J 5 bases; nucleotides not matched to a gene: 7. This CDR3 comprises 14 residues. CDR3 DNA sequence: TGTGCCAGCAGCCGCGGGACTAGCTGGGAGACCCAGTACTTC. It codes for CASSRGTSWETQYF.

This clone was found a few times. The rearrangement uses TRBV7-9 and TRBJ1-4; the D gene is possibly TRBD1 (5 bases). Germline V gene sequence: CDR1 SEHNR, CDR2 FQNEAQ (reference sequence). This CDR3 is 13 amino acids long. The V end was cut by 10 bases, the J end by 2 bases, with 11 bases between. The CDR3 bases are TGTGCCATTGGCGGGACGACTAATGAAAAACTGTTTTTT. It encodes CAIGGTTNEKLFF.

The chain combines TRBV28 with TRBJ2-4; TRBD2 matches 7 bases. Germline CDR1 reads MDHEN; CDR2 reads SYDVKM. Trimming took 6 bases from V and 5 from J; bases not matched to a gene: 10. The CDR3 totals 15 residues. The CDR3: CASRGWGGSENIQYF. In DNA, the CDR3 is TGTGCCAGCAGGGGATGGGGGGGTAGTGAAAACATTCAGTACTTC.

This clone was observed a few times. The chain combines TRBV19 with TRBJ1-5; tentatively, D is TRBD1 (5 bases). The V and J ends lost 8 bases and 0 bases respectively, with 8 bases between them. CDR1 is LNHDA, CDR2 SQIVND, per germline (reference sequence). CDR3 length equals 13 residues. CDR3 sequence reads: CASATVSNQPQHF. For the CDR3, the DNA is TGTGCCAGTGCGACAGTTAGCAATCAGCCCCAGCATTTT.

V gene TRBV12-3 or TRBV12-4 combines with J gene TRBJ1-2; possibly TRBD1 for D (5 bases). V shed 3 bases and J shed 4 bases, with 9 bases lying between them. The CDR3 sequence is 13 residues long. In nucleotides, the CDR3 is TGTGCCAGCAGTTTTCAAGGGGCCTATGGCTACACCTTC. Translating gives CASSFQGAYGYTF.

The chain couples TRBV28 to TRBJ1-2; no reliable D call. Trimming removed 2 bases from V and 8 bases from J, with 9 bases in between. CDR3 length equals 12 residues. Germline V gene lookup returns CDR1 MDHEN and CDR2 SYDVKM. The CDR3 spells CASSLIGYGYTF. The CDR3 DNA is TGTGCCAGCAGTTTAATCGGGTACGGCTACACCTTC.

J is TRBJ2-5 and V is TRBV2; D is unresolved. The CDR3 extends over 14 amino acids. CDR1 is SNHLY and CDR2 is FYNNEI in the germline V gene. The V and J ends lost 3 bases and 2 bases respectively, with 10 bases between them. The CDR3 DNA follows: TGTGCCAGCAGTGACAGAAAACCGCAAGAGACCCAGTACTTC. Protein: CASSDRKPQETQYF.

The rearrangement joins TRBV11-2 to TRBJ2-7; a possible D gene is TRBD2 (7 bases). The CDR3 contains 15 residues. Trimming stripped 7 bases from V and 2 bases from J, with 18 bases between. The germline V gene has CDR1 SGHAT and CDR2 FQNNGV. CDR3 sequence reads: CASTSYGGGPYEQYF. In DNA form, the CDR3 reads TGTGCCAGCACTTCATATGGGGGGGGCCCCTACGAGCAGTACTTC.

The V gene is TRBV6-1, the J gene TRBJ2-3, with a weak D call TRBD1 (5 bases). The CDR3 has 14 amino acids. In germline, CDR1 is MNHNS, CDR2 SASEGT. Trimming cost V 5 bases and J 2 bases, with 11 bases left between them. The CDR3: CASSYGGATDTQYF. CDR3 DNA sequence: TGTGCCAGCAGTTATGGTGGGGCCACAGATACGCAGTATTTT.

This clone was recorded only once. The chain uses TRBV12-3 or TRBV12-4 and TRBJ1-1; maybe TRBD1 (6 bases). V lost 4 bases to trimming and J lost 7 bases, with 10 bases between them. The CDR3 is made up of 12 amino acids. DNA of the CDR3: TGTGCCAGCAGTTCAGGGGCGCGTGAAGCTTTCTTT. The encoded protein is CASSSGAREAFF.

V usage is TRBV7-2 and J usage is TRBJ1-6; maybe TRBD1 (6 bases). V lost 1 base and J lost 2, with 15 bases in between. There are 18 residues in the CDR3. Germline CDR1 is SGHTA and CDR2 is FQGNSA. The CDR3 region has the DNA TGTGCCAGCAGCTTAGGGCGGGGGGGCGGCCCCTATAATTCACCCCTCCACTTT. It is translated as CASSLGRGGGPYNSPLHF.

CDR3 sequence (DNA): TGTGCCAGCAGCAGGACAGACAATGAGCAGTTCTTC. This sequence encodes CASSRTDNEQFF. The rearrangement uses TRBV6-5 and TRBJ2-1, with a weak D call TRBD1 (6 bases). Per germline, CDR1 MNHEY and CDR2 SVGAGI. V was cut by 6 bases and J by 5 bases, with 8 bases left in between. The CDR3 spans 12 residues.

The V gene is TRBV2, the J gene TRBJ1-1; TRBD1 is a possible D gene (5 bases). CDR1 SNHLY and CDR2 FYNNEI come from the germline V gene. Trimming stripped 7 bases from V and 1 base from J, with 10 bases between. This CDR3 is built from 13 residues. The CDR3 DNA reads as TGTGCCAGCAATAACAGGCCGAACACTGAAGCTTTCTTT. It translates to CASNNRPNTEAFF.

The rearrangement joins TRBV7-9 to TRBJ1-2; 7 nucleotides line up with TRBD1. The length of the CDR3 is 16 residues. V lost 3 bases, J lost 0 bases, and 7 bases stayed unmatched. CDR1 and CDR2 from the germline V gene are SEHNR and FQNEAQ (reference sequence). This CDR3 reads CASSLSDRVANYGYTF. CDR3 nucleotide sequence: TGTGCCAGCAGCTTGAGCGACAGGGTCGCTAACTATGGCTACACCTTC.

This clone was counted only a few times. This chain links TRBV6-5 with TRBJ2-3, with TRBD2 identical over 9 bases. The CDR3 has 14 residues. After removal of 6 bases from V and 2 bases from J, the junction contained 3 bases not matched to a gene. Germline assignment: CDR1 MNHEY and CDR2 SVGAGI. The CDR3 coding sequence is TGTGCCAGCAGCAGACTAGCGGACACAGATACGCAGTATTTT. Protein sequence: CASSRLADTDTQYF.

CDR3 nucleotides: TGTGCCAGCAGCCGGAGGGCCAGCGGGGCACCCCTCCACTTT. As protein: CASSRRASGAPLHF. The chain employs TRBV5-6 and TRBJ1-6; no firm D call. Germline V gene data show CDR1 as SGHDT and CDR2 as YYEEEE. The CDR3 extends over 14 amino acids. The V end was cut by 4 bases, the J end by 11 bases, with 16 bases between.

CDR3 amino acids: CASSPTRAGVNNEQFF. CDR3 DNA sequence: TGTGCCAGCTCACCAACCAGAGCGGGGGTTAACAATGAGCAGTTCTTC. The chain couples TRBV18 to TRBJ2-1; TRBD2 agrees at 8 bases. The CDR3 covers 16 residues. Germline V lookup: CDR1 KGHSH, CDR2 LQKENI. Germline trimming cut 2 bases from V and 5 bases from J; bases unmatched to any gene: 8.

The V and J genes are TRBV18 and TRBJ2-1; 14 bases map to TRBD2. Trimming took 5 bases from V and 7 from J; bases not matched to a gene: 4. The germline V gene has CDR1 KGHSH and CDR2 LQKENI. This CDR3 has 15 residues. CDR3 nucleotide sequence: TGTGCCAGCTCATTGCGGACTAGCGGGGGGAATGAGCAGTTCTTC. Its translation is CASSLRTSGGNEQFF. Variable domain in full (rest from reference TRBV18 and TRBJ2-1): NAGVMQNPRHLVRRRGQEARLRCSPMKGHSHVYWYRQLPEEGLKFMVYLQKENIIDESGMPKERFSAEFPKEGPSILRIQQVVRGDSAAYFCASSLRTSGGNEQFFGPGTRLTVL.

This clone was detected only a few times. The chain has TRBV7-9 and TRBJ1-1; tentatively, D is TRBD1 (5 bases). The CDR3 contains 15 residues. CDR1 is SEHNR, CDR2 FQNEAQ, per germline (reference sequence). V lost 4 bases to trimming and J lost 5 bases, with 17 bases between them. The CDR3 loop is CASSSTRWGATEAFF. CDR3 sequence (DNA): TGTGCCAGCAGCTCGACCCGCTGGGGCGCAACTGAAGCTTTCTTT.

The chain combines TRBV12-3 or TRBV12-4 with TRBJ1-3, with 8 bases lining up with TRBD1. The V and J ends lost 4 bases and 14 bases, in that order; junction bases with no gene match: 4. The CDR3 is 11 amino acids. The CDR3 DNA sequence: TGTGCCAGCAGTTGGACAGGGATTCTATATTTT. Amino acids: CASSWTGILYF.

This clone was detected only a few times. The CDR3 DNA follows: TGTGCCTGGAGTGGGGACAGGGGGTCGGTCGAGCAGTACTTC. Protein: CAWSGDRGSVEQYF. V is TRBV30 and J is TRBJ2-7, with 11 positions matching TRBD1. V lost 1 base to trimming and J lost 6 bases; unmatched junction nucleotides: 5. Germline loops: CDR1 GTSNPN, CDR2 SVGIG (reference sequence). The CDR3 consists of 14 residues.

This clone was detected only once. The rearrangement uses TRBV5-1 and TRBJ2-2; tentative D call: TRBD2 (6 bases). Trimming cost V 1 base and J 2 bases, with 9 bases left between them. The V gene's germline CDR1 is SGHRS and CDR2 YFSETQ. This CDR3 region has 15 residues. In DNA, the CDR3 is TGCGCCAGCAGCTTGTTCGGGGGTAACACCGGGGAGCTGTTTTTT. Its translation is CASSLFGGNTGELFF.

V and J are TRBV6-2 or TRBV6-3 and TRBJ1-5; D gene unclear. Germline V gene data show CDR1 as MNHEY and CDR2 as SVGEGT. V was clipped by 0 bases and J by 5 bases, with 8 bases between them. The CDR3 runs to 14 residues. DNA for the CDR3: TGTGCCAGCAGTTACTCACGGGGATATCAGCCCCAGCATTTT. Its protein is CASSYSRGYQPQHF.

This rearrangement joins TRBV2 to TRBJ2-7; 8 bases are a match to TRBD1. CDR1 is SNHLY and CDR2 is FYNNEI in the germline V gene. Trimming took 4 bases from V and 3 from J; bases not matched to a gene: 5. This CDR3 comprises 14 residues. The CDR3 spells CASSGQGYYYEQYF. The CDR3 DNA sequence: TGTGCCAGCAGTGGACAGGGGTACTACTACGAGCAGTACTTC.

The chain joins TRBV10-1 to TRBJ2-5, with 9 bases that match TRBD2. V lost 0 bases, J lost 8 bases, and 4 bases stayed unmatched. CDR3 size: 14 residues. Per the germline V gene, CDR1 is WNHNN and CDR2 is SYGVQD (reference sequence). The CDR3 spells CASSESAGGRTQYF. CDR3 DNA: TGCGCCAGCAGTGAGTCGGCGGGGGGGCGAACCCAGTACTTC.

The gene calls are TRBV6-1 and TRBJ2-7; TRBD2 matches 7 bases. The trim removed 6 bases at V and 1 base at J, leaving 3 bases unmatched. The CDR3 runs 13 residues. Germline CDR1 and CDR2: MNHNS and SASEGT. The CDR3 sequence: CASRREGSYEQYF. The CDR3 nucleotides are TGTGCCAGCAGAAGGGAGGGATCCTACGAGCAGTACTTC.